Presented here are 12 T cell receptor beta chains from one specimen sequenced in a study of blood T cell repertoires in COVID-19. Method: immunoSEQ multiplex PCR; TCRdb's copy keeps in-frame clones and lacks some. Here the sample spans some 240,000 clones, roughly 84% being singletons. Input material: peripheral blood. These receptors were taken from a woman between 40 and 50 years old who had recovered from COVID-19.

As for this clone: Other DNA sequences in the sample encode the same CDR3. This chain links TRBV5-1 with TRBJ1-4; D is possibly TRBD1 (6 bases). The CDR3 runs 14 residues. Per germline, CDR1 SGHRS and CDR2 YFSETQ. Trimming removed 3 bases at V and 5 bases at J, with 11 bases between. The CDR3 region is CASSSDSTNEKLFF. CDR3 nucleotides: TGCGCCAGCAGCTCGGACAGTACGAATGAAAAACTGTTTTTT.

V and J are TRBV29-1 and TRBJ1-1, with unresolved D. The V end lost 7 bases, the J end lost 4 bases, and 7 bases lay between the germline ends. Germline V gene data show CDR1 as SQVTM and CDR2 as ANQGSEA. The CDR3 length is 10 residues. CDR3 sequence: CSGQVTEAFF. The DNA of the CDR3 is TGCAGCGGCCAGGTCACTGAAGCTTTCTTT.

The CDR3 DNA reads TGTGCCTCAGGGAGGGGTACGGAGGGGACCCAGTACTTC. This gives the protein CASGRGTEGTQYF. The genes are TRBV15 and TRBJ2-5; 7 bases are shared with TRBD2. Germline V gene lookup returns CDR1 LNHNV and CDR2 YYDKDF (reference sequence). Losses at the gene ends were 11 bases for V and 7 bases for J; bases not matched to a gene: 13. This CDR3 region has 13 residues.

This chain joins TRBV19 and TRBJ1-5, with 9 positions matching TRBD1. The CDR3 covers 16 residues. Germline loops: CDR1 LNHDA, CDR2 SQIVND (reference sequence). Trimming cost V 8 bases and J 2 bases; bases outside gene matches: 10. This chain's CDR3 is CASRDRAVNGNQPQHF. The CDR3 DNA reads as TGTGCCAGTCGGGACAGGGCTGTGAATGGCAATCAGCCCCAGCATTTT.

This clone has a single count. The chain joins TRBV10-3 to TRBJ2-7, with TRBD1 matching 8 bases. The CDR3 contains 15 residues. With 6 bases clipped from V and 3 bases from J, the junction kept 10 bases outside the gene matches. Germline CDR1 is ENHRY and CDR2 is SYGVKD. DNA for the CDR3: TGTGCCATCAGATCGTCAGGGGGCGACTTCTACGAGCAGTACTTC. Its translation: CAIRSSGGDFYEQYF.

Turning to this clone: One end of the junction varies from germline; a read error may be responsible. The genes are TRBV28 and TRBJ1-3; D gene ambiguous. Germline CDR1 MDHEN, CDR2 SYDVKM. The CDR3 consists of 15 residues. This CDR3 reads CASSAFRLIGDTIYF. CDR3 sequence (DNA): TGTGCCAGCAGTGCCTTCCGACTGATTGGAGACACCATATATTTT.

This clone was counted a few times. CDR3 in DNA: TGTGCCAGTAGCGGGACAGGAGACCCCCTCCACTTT. It yields the protein CASSGTGDPLHF. V gene TRBV19 combines with J gene TRBJ1-6; the match to TRBD1 covers 8 bases. The germline CDR1 and CDR2 sequences are LNHDA and SQIVND (reference sequence). The CDR3 is 12 amino acids. Losses at the gene ends were 6 bases for V and 13 bases for J; bases not matched to a gene: 5. The full variable domain, with the rest looked up from reference TRBV19 and TRBJ1-6, is DGGITQSPKYLFRKEGQNVTLSCEQNLNHDAMYWYRQDPGQGLRLIYYSQIVNDFQKGDIAEGYSVSREKKESFPLTVTSAQKNPTAFYLCASSGTGDPLHFGNGTRLTVT.

The V and J genes are TRBV10-1 and TRBJ2-5, with no clear D. The V and J ends lost 3 bases and 4 bases respectively, with 3 bases between them. From germline, CDR1 is WNHNN and CDR2 SYGVQD (reference sequence). The CDR3 is 11 residues long. CDR3 protein: CASSDGETQYF. DNA for the CDR3: TGCGCCAGCAGTGACGGAGAGACCCAGTACTTC.

CDR3 amino acids: CASSYNDRYQETQYF. In nucleotides, the CDR3 is TGTGCCAGCAGCTACAACGACAGGTACCAAGAGACCCAGTACTTC. The genes are TRBV3-1 (or the pseudogene TRBV3-2) and TRBJ2-5; maybe TRBD1 (6 bases). CDR1 and CDR2 from the germline V gene are LGHDT and YNNKEL (reference sequence). The length of the CDR3 is 15 residues. Deletions cut 5 bases from V and 0 bases from J, with 13 bases between.

The J gene is TRBJ2-1, the V gene TRBV29-1; a possible D gene is TRBD2 (6 bases). The CDR3 contains 15 residues. V lost 6 bases to trimming and J lost 0 bases, with 15 bases between them. Germline V lookup: CDR1 SQVTM, CDR2 ANQGSEA. The DNA of the CDR3 is TGCAGCGTCCGAAGTGCGGGGAGCTCCTACAATGAGCAGTTCTTC. This gives the protein CSVRSAGSSYNEQFF.

The chain carries TRBV11-2 and TRBJ2-5; TRBD1 agrees at 7 bases. With 8 bases clipped from V and 3 bases from J, the junction kept 6 bases outside the gene matches. The CDR3 has 13 amino acids. The germline V gene has CDR1 SGHAT and CDR2 FQNNGV. The DNA for the CDR3 is TGTGCCAGCGGACGGGACAGAAAAGAGACCCAGTACTTC. Encoded protein: CASGRDRKETQYF.

The V and J genes are TRBV2 and TRBJ1-2; D is unclear. Trimming pared 3 bases from V and 8 bases from J, leaving 13 bases between. The germline CDR1 and CDR2 sequences are SNHLY and FYNNEI. This CDR3 spans 13 amino acids. For the CDR3, the DNA is TGTGCCAGCAGTGATTGGGGAGCGTGGGGCTACACCTTC. Translated: CASSDWGAWGYTF.